This T cell receptor (beta chain) emerged from a study of blood T cell repertoires in COVID-19. This clone has just a few counts. Assay: immunoSEQ multiplex PCR; the TCRdb copy retains only in-frame clones and omits some. The sample gives about 99,000 clones, 84% of which show up once; approximately 12% is in the top ten. V lost 0 bases, J lost 3 bases, and 3 bases stayed unmatched. Germline assignment: CDR1 SGDLS and CDR2 YYNGEE. The CDR3 has 15 residues. This receptor was identified in a human donor in a cohort sampled during active or convalescent COVID-19. Input material: peripheral blood. The chain links TRBV9 to TRBJ1-5, with TRBD1 matching over 7 bases. The CDR3 coding sequence is TGTGCCAGCAGCGTAGCGGGGACAGACAATCAGCCCCAGCATTTT. Protein sequence: CASSVAGTDNQPQHF.